Sequencing of this T cell receptor beta chain was carried out in a study of metastatic and nonmetastatic thyroid tumors. On the study more broadly: The authors compared repertoires across blood and tumor or nodule tissue from malignant and benign thyroid patients. Study findings and constraints: Significantly greater TCR beta diversity was reportedly found in malignant thyroid tumors than in benign nodules (in blood and tumor).

CDR3 length equals 20 residues. The junction had 21 bases not matched to a gene; V was cut back by 5 bases and J by 2 bases. Comment on this clone: The antigen is undetermined.

Per the original methods: The distant-metastasis classifier for papillary thyroid cancer was built from CDR3 differences across clinicopathological groups. MiXCR reprocessed the PCR reads for TCRdb. These V and J calls are TCRdb output, not the study's own analysis. The table lists about 22,000 clones, about 40% of them singletons, with 22% in the top ten. Each patient went into thyroid surgery without having received any treatment. V usage is TRBV12-3 or TRBV12-4 and J usage is TRBJ2-7, with 10 bases identical to TRBD2. Specimen: blood. The receptor's source is a male donor with papillary thyroid cancer or a benign thyroid nodule (not recorded which). Some clones in this sample may be carry-over from other donors' samples. DNA for the CDR3: TGTGCCAGCAGTCCAGGTAGGACAGGGATTCTAGCGGGGGTACCCTACGAGCAGTACTTC. Amino acids: CASSPGRTGILAGVPYEQYF.